The TCR beta chain under discussion was sequenced for a study of OX40 agonist ivuxolimab in advanced cancers. There are 19 residues in the CDR3. Germline V gene data show CDR1 as MNHEY and CDR2 as SMNVEV (reference sequence). V shed 4 bases, J shed 4 bases, and the junction held 19 bases outside the gene matches. Blood sampling was done at baseline, cycle 4 day 1, and cycle 7 day 1. Profiling relied on immunoSEQ multiplex PCR, and the TCRdb table lists in-frame clones only, not all of them. This sample yields 70,000 to 95,000 clones, of which about 90% are seen a single time; 0.33% belongs to the top ten.

The rearrangement uses TRBV27 and TRBJ2-3, with 8 bases identical to TRBD2. This clonotype was obtained from an adult with an advanced solid tumor such as melanoma, head and neck, liver or kidney cancer. This specimen was CD4+ or CD8+ T cells sorted from blood, taken in a trial of the OX40 agonist ivuxolimab. As DNA, the CDR3 is TGTGCCAGCAGTTCCTTTTATTTGACGGGGGGGCGAATGGCAGATACGCAGTATTTT. Its translation is CASSSFYLTGGRMADTQYF.